The clone carrying this T cell receptor beta chain has a count of ten or more. Antigen: not known. These data are taken from a study of post-analysis software for immune sequencing data. The study, taken as a whole, reports: Four to six TRBV segments were significantly more frequent in patients than in controls. TRBV5-6, TRBV5-1 and TRBV20-1 were among these segments.

Unique molecular identifiers tagged the TCR beta cDNA libraries. T cells numbering 1 to 10 million yielded about 500,000 cDNA molecules. TCRdb itself ran the PCR reads through MiXCR, one entry per CDR3 protein. This sample has around 190,000 distinct CDR3 sequences, with approximately 29% found just once. Germline V CDR1 and CDR2: ENHRY, SYGVKD. The V gene end was trimmed by 5 bases and the J gene end by 2 bases; junction bases not matched to a gene: 3. The CDR3 sequence is 15 residues long. This sequence was found in a girl under 18 with multiple sclerosis. The sequencing input was blood. The chain is built from TRBV10-3 and TRBJ2-3; 11 bases agree with TRBD2. This CDR3 is CAISTLAGVTDTQYF. The CDR3 DNA follows: TGTGCCATCAGTACACTAGCGGGGGTCACAGATACGCAGTATTTT.